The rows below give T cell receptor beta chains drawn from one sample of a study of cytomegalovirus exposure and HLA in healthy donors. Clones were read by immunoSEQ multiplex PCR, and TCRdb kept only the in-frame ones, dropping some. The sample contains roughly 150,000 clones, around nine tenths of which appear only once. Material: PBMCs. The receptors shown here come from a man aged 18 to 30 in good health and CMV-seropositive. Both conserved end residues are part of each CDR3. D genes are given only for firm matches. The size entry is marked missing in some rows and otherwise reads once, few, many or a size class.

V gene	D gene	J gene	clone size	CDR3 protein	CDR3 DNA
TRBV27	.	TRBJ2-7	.	CASSSGFWGEQVKVYEQYF	TGTGCCAGCAGTTCTGGTTTTTGGGGGGAACAGGTGAAAGTCTACGAGCAGTACTTC
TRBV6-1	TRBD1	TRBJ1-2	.	CASSERTGDGYTF	TGTGCCAGCAGTGAACGGACAGGGGATGGCTACACCTTC
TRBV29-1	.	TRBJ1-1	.	CSVDRQNTEAFF	TGCAGCGTTGATCGACAGAACACTGAAGCTTTCTTT
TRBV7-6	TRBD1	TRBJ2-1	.	CASSSRDRVNNEQFF	TGTGCCAGCAGCTCAAGGGACAGGGTAAACAATGAGCAGTTCTTC
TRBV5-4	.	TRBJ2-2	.	CASSPGLGGAGELFF	TGTGCCAGCAGCCCAGGGTTAGGGGGAGCCGGGGAGCTGTTTTTT
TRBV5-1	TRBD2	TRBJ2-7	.	CASSPGLGSNYEQYF	TGCGCCAGCAGCCCGGGACTAGGTTCCAACTACGAGCAGTACTTC
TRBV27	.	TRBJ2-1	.	CASSLSSVQGSSYNEQFF	TGTGCCAGCAGTTTATCATCCGTACAGGGAAGCTCCTACAATGAGCAGTTCTTC
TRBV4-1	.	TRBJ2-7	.	CASSHPTSGVYEQYF	TGCGCCAGCAGCCATCCTACCTCAGGGGTGTACGAGCAGTACTTC
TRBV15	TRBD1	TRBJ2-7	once	CATSRDGTGLGYEQYF	TGTGCCACCAGCAGAGATGGGACAGGGCTTGGCTACGAGCAGTACTTC
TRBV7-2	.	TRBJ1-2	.	CASTNPTGFGYTF	TGTGCCAGCACCAACCCCACGGGGTTTGGCTACACCTTC
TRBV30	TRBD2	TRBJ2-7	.	CAWSVLFGRALYEQYF	TGTGCCTGGAGTGTACTTTTCGGGAGGGCCCTCTACGAGCAGTACTTC
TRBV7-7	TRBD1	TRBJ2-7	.	CASSTRDSYEQYF	TGTGCCAGCAGCACCCGGGACAGCTACGAGCAGTACTTC
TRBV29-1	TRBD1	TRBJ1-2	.	CSVDRNQLPTGDYGYTF	TGCAGCGTTGATAGGAATCAACTCCCGACAGGGGACTATGGCTACACCTTC
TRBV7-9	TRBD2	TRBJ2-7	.	CASSPEGGRAGSVEQYF	TGTGCCAGCAGCCCAGAGGGCGGGAGGGCCGGTTCAGTAGAGCAGTACTTC
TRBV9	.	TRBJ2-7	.	CASSPEGLGTYEQYF	TGTGCCAGCAGCCCCGAGGGTTTAGGAACCTACGAGCAGTACTTC
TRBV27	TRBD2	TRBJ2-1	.	CASRSGLSIREDHNEQFF	TGTGCCAGCAGGTCGGGGTTGTCAATTCGGGAGGACCACAATGAGCAGTTCTTC
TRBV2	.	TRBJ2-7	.	CASSESLQGVYEQYF	TGTGCCAGCAGTGAGTCTCTACAGGGTGTATACGAGCAGTACTTC
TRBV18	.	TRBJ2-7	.	CASSPAAGHVAYEQYF	TGTGCCAGCTCACCAGCAGCGGGACACGTAGCCTACGAGCAGTACTTC
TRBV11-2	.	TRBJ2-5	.	CASSLAFQETQYF	TGTGCCAGCAGCTTAGCCTTTCAAGAGACCCAGTACTTC
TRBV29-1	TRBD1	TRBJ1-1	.	CSVDHVGTGNTEAFF	TGCAGCGTTGACCATGTCGGGACAGGGAACACTGAAGCTTTCTTT
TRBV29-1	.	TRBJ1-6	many	CSEGGTLYNSPLHF	TGCAGCGAGGGAGGGACCCTATATAATTCACCCCTCCACTTT
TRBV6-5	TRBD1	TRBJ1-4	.	CASSYTTGNEKLFF	TGTGCCAGCAGTTACACGACAGGGAATGAAAAACTGTTTTTT
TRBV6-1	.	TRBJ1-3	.	CASSEGDTGPNTIYF	TGTGCCAGCAGTGAAGGGGACACGGGACCAAACACCATATATTTT
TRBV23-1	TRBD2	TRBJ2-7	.	CASSPNPSSGTRPPYEQYF	TGCGCCAGCAGTCCGAACCCTAGCAGCGGGACCCGACCACCCTACGAGCAGTACTTC
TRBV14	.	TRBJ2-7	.	CASSLHWGDGTYEQYF	TGTGCCAGCAGCCTCCACTGGGGGGACGGAACCTACGAGCAGTACTTC
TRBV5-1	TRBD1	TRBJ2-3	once	CASSFGQGEDTQYF	TGCGCCAGCAGCTTCGGACAGGGGGAAGATACGCAGTATTTT
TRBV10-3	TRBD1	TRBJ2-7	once	CAISYQGQGYEQYF	TGTGCCATCAGCTATCAGGGACAGGGGTACGAGCAGTACTTC
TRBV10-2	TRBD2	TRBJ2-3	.	CASSDPASGNTDTQYF	TGCGCCAGCAGTGACCCAGCTAGCGGGAACACAGATACGCAGTATTTT
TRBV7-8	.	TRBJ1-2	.	CASSPQVLANYGYTF	TGTGCCAGCAGCCCCCAGGTGTTAGCTAACTATGGCTACACCTTC
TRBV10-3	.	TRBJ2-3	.	CAISVRTSTDTQYF	TGTGCCATCAGTGTGAGAACTAGCACAGATACGCAGTATTTT
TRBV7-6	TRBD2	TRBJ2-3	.	CASSQGLAGTDTQYF	TGTGCCAGCAGCCAGGGACTAGCGGGCACAGATACGCAGTATTTT
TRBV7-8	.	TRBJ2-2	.	CASSSPPRQNTGELFF	TGTGCCAGCAGCTCACCTCCTCGACAGAACACCGGGGAGCTGTTTTTT
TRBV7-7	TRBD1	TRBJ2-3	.	CASSLDRGSDTQYF	TGTGCCAGCAGCCTGGACAGGGGTTCAGATACGCAGTATTTT
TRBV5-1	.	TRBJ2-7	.	CASSRGQEGEQYF	TGCGCCAGCAGCCGTGGTCAGGAGGGCGAGCAGTACTTC
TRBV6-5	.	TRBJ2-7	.	CASSPPRQSPEQYF	TGTGCCAGCAGTCCCCCCCGACAGTCCCCTGAGCAGTACTTC
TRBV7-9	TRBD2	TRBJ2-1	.	CASSLGGLAGPSSYNEQFF	TGTGCCAGCAGCTTAGGGGGACTAGCGGGGCCCAGCTCCTACAATGAGCAGTTCTTC